Listed below are T cell receptor beta chains from one sample, sequenced in a study of T cells in Graves' hyperthyroidism and ophthalmopathy. TCRdb passed the multiplex PCR reads through MiXCR, listing each CDR3 protein once. The repertoire holds approximately 560,000 distinct CDR3 sequences, with 15% to 17% as singletons. What was sequenced was blood. These receptors came from a woman younger than 45 with Graves' hyperthyroidism. The conserved cysteine and the conserved F or W are not part of the CDR3 here.

J	V	CDR3
TRBJ1-1	TRBV20-1	SALLSAEAF
TRBJ2-1	TRBV7-2	ASSVGQGFYNEQF
TRBJ2-1	TRBV11-2	ASSPTGLAGGYNEQF
TRBJ2-5	TRBV19	ASSTTAYQETQY
TRBJ2-5	TRBV12-3/TRBV12-4	ASNTPQAEETQY
TRBJ2-1	TRBV12-3/TRBV12-4	ASRAGLYNEQF
TRBJ2-7	TRBV7-2	ASSLPLVNEQY
TRBJ2-6	TRBV29-1	SVEGSDNFSGANVLT
TRBJ2-3	TRBV7-2	ASESGLITDTQY
TRBJ1-5	TRBV12-3/TRBV12-4	ASRQYNQPQH
TRBJ2-7	TRBV12-3/TRBV12-4	ASSWVGGCSYEQY
TRBJ2-1	TRBV6-1	ASSYLRRTSSYEQF
TRBJ2-1	TRBV5-1	ASSPGTSGWYNEQF
TRBJ1-2	TRBV28	ASSPGQINYGYT
TRBJ1-2	TRBV13	ASSPPDRDIGAGYYGYT
TRBJ1-2	TRBV20-1	SARGQGALGYT
TRBJ2-7	TRBV5-1	ASSPGTGGQQEQY
TRBJ1-2	TRBV29-1	SVDGYAGGNGYT
TRBJ2-2	TRBV12-5	ASGLVFGTTGHTGELF
TRBJ2-7	TRBV27	ASSPTSGINEQY
TRBJ2-1	TRBV20-1	SARSRTSGIVDEQF
TRBJ2-1	TRBV10-3	ASRPGQGEDEQF
TRBJ2-7	TRBV30	AWIPGGALYEQY
TRBJ2-6	TRBV7-7	ASSSGTRNSGANVLT